This T cell receptor (beta chain) emerged from a study of T cell changes during pregnancy in multiple sclerosis. This clone was counted ten times or more. Produced via immunoSEQ multiplex PCR; TCRdb's table is partial and in-frame only. In the table there are over 25,000 clones, around 91% of which are singletons. The sample consisted of CD8+ T cells from peripheral blood mononuclear cells, taken after pregnancy. This TCR was sampled from a female donor with multiple sclerosis, enrolled in a pregnancy study.

This CDR3 is CASSARTGHTEAFF. CDR3 nucleotides: TGTGCCAGCAGTGCCCGGACAGGGCATACTGAAGCTTTCTTT. The chain joins TRBV6-4 to TRBJ1-1; 8 positions match TRBD1. The CDR3 spans 14 residues. Germline V lookup: CDR1 MRHNA, CDR2 SNTAGT. Losses at the gene ends were 4 bases for V and 5 bases for J; bases not matched to a gene: 6.